These 13 T cell receptor beta chains share one sample of origin, sequenced in a study of blood T cell repertoires in COVID-19. The method was immunoSEQ multiplex PCR; TCRdb's version includes in-frame clones alone and lacks a portion of them. The table has 110,000 or so clones, 85% to 90% seen once. Input material: peripheral blood. The source of these receptors is a woman aged 60-70 years with COVID-19, enrolled during active disease.

The J gene is TRBJ2-7, the V gene TRBV5-4; tentative D call: TRBD1 (6 bases). V shed 4 bases and J shed 3 bases, with 20 bases lying between them. The CDR3 is made up of 16 amino acids. Germline loops: CDR1 SGHNT, CDR2 YYREEE (reference sequence). This chain's CDR3 is CASSPRAPGEGYEQYF. The CDR3 region has the DNA TGTGCCAGCAGCCCGAGGGCCCCAGGGGAAGGCTACGAGCAGTACTTC. The whole variable domain, filled in from reference TRBV5-4 and TRBJ2-7, reads ETGVTQSPTHLIKTRGQQVTLRCSSQSGHNTVSWYQQALGQGPQFIFQYYREEENGRGNFPPRFSGLQFPNYSSELNVNALELDDSALYLCASSPRAPGEGYEQYFGPGTRLTVT.

V gene TRBV5-1 combines with J gene TRBJ2-5; possible D gene TRBD1, 6 bases. The CDR3 runs 13 residues. The V and J ends lost 5 bases and 5 bases respectively, with 13 bases between them. Germline V gene sequence: CDR1 SGHRS, CDR2 YFSETQ. The CDR3 bases are TGCGCCAGCAGGCCACAGGGCGGGGAGACCCAGTACTTC. This sequence encodes CASRPQGGETQYF.

V and J are TRBV25-1 and TRBJ2-7, with 10 positions matching TRBD1. V was pared by 4 bases and J by 4 bases, with 7 bases of the junction left unmatched. This CDR3 is 15 amino acids long. Germline CDR1 and CDR2: MGHDK and SYGVNS. The CDR3: CASSGQGAFLYEQYF. In nucleotides, the CDR3 is TGTGCCAGCAGTGGACAGGGGGCCTTCCTGTACGAGCAGTACTTC.

The rearrangement links TRBV7-3 to TRBJ1-6, with D unclear. The germline V gene has CDR1 SGHTA and CDR2 FQGTGA. The CDR3 is made up of 14 amino acids. With 8 bases removed from V and 5 bases from J, the gap between germline ends came to 13 bases. CDR3 in DNA: TGTGCCAGCTCCCCGGGGAGGGATAATTCACCCCTCCACTTT. Residues: CASSPGRDNSPLHF.

This clone occurred a few times. V is TRBV29-1 and J is TRBJ2-2, with 9 bases lining up with TRBD2. Germline V lookup: CDR1 SQVTM, CDR2 ANQGSEA. The CDR3 covers 15 residues. With 5 bases clipped from V and 1 base from J, the junction kept 5 bases outside the gene matches. The CDR3 reads CSVRRLAENTGELFF. The CDR3 DNA follows: TGCAGCGTTCGCAGACTAGCGGAGAACACCGGGGAGCTGTTTTTT.

The chain joins TRBV6-5 to TRBJ1-2, with 10 bases fitting TRBD1. CDR1 and CDR2 (germline): MNHEY, SVGAGI. After removal of 7 bases from V and 4 bases from J, the junction contained 9 bases not matched to a gene. The CDR3 spans 15 residues. CDR3 DNA: TGTGCCAGCAATCCCAACGGACAGGGGGTCTATGGCTACACCTTC. Residues: CASNPNGQGVYGYTF.

This clone appeared many times. V and J are TRBV9 and TRBJ2-3; TRBD2 matches 7 bases. CDR1 SGDLS and CDR2 YYNGEE come from the germline V gene. V lost 0 bases and J lost 0; bases outside the gene matches: 1. The CDR3 consists of 15 residues. The CDR3 region is CASSVGLASTDTQYF. CDR3 coding DNA: TGTGCCAGCAGCGTAGGACTAGCCAGCACAGATACGCAGTATTTT.

This clone was observed once. The chain joins TRBV21-1 to TRBJ1-2; the D segment call TRBD1 is taken from the table without a DNA check. TRBV21-1 is shown as a pseudogene. This CDR3 has 13 residues. As DNA, the CDR3 is TGTGCCAGCAGCAAAGGGGACATCGATGGCTACACCTTC. This translates into CASSKGDIDGYTF.

This chain connects TRBV5-4 to TRBJ2-5; D is possibly TRBD2 (5 bases). The germline V gene encodes CDR1 SGHNT and CDR2 YYREEE (reference sequence). The length of the CDR3 is 13 residues. V was pared by 4 bases and J by 9 bases, with 16 bases between. DNA of the CDR3: TGTGCCAGCAGCCTCACAACGTCGGAGGCCCAGTACTTC. Protein: CASSLTTSEAQYF.

This clone was seen only a few times. The chain employs TRBV29-1 and TRBJ1-2, with 7 bases lining up with TRBD1. From germline, CDR1 is SQVTM and CDR2 ANQGSEA. With 3 bases clipped from V and 4 bases from J, the junction kept 14 bases outside the gene matches. The CDR3 spans 16 residues. This CDR3 reads CSVDSTGLHPIYGYTF. The CDR3 bases are TGCAGCGTTGACTCGACAGGGCTCCACCCCATCTATGGCTACACCTTC.

A single count supports this clone. The chain combines TRBV11-3 with TRBJ1-3; the D is unclear. This CDR3 spans 18 amino acids. The germline CDR1 and CDR2 sequences are SGHNT and YENEEA. Trimming took off 1 base at V and 1 base at J, with 17 bases between the two ends. CDR3 DNA: TGTGCCAGCAGCTTAGGTTCGGAGGCCGGATCATCTGGAAACACCATATATTTT. It codes for CASSLGSEAGSSGNTIYF. The whole variable domain, remainder taken from reference TRBV11-3 and TRBJ1-3, is EAGVVQSPRYKIIEKKQPVAFWCNPISGHNTLYWYLQNLGQGPELLIRYENEEAVDDSQLPKDRFSAERLKGVDSTLKIQPAELGDSAVYLCASSLGSEAGSSGNTIYFGEGSWLTVV.

The chain recombines TRBV24-1 with TRBJ2-1, with 7 positions matching TRBD1. Germline CDR1 is KGHDR and CDR2 is SFDVKD. V trimming: 4 bases; J trimming: 9 bases; junction bases outside the gene matches: 5. CDR3 length: 13 residues. The DNA for the CDR3 is TGTGCCACCAGTGACTCCGACAGGGTTGAGCAGTTCTTC. Translating gives CATSDSDRVEQFF.

V gene TRBV19 combines with J gene TRBJ2-7; D uncertain. Germline V gene data show CDR1 as LNHDA and CDR2 as SQIVND (reference sequence). There are 14 residues in the CDR3. The V end lost 1 base, the J end lost 1 base, and 8 bases lay between the germline ends. The CDR3 nucleotides are TGTGCCAGTAGTATAGGGTGGGCTTCCTACGAGCAGTACTTC. Protein sequence: CASSIGWASYEQYF.